Below, 22 T cell receptor beta chains from the same sample are listed, as sequenced in a study of regulatory T cells in long-lasting Graves disease. The time point was: newly diagnosed GD, antithyroid drugs for less than 3 months. PBMC-extracted RNA yielded the TCR library. With iRepertoire HTBI primers and Arm-PCR of CDR3 regions, TCR beta libraries were built. TCRdb reprocessed the multiplex PCR reads with MiXCR, giving one entry per CDR3 protein. The sample lists fewer than 650,000 distinct CDR3 sequences; roughly a sixth were seen once. This sample was shared with a second study, whose subject was T cells in Graves' hyperthyroidism and ophthalmopathy.

The source material was peripheral blood mononuclear cells (PBMCs), sampled at new diagnosis, from a patient treated with antithyroid drugs. These receptors originate from a man aged 18 to 29 with Graves disease.

The chain is built from TRBV30 and TRBJ1-3, with no clear D. The CDR3 runs 14 residues. Germline-derived CDR1 and CDR2 are GTSNPN and SVGIG (reference sequence). The V gene lost 5 bases and the J gene lost 4 bases, with 15 bases spanning the gap. CDR3 sequence (DNA): TGTGCCTGGGGAAAGAAACAGCCCGGAAACACCATATATTTT. Translating it yields CAWGKKQPGNTIYF.

This clonotype showed up just once. The chain recombines TRBV5-1 with TRBJ2-7; a weak D match, TRBD1 (5 bases). The CDR3 runs to 15 residues. Germline-derived CDR1 and CDR2 are SGHRS and YFSETQ. The germline V and J ends were trimmed by 5 bases and 5 bases, with 20 bases remaining between them. The CDR3 sequence is CASSTQPVTENEQYF. DNA for the CDR3: TGCGCCAGCAGTACCCAACCAGTGACAGAGAACGAGCAGTACTTC. The complete variable domain, with remaining parts taken from reference TRBV5-1 and TRBJ2-7, reads KAGVTQTPRYLIKTRGQQVTLSCSPISGHRSVSWYQQTPGQGLQFLFEYFSETQRNKGNFPGRFSGRQFSNSRSEMNVSTLELGDSALYLCASSTQPVTENEQYFGPGTRLTVT.

This clonotype was observed many times. J is TRBJ2-7 and V is TRBV28; D perhaps matches TRBD1 (6 bases). The ends were cut back, 3 bases at V and 4 bases at J, with 16 bases in the middle. The CDR3 sequence is 15 residues long. CDR1 is MDHEN, CDR2 SYDVKM, per germline. The CDR3 protein is CASSFLSGVGYEQYF. CDR3 coding DNA: TGTGCCAGCAGTTTCCTCTCAGGGGTGGGTTACGAGCAGTACTTC.

The chain uses TRBV9 and TRBJ2-7, with unresolved D. Germline lookup yields CDR1 SGDLS and CDR2 YYNGEE. Trimming cost V 0 bases and J 2 bases, with 9 bases left between them. The CDR3 contains 14 residues. CDR3 residues: CASSVGWAAYEQYF. CDR3 DNA sequence: TGTGCCAGCAGCGTAGGGTGGGCCGCCTACGAGCAGTACTTC. Variable domain in full (rest from reference TRBV9 and TRBJ2-7): DSGVTQTPKHLITATGQRVTLRCSPRSGDLSVYWYQQSLDQGLQFLIQYYNGEERAKGNILERFSAQQFPDLHSELNLSSLELGDSALYFCASSVGWAAYEQYFGPGTRLTVT.

This clonotype was picked up many times. The chain recombines TRBV11-2 with TRBJ1-3, with a weak D call TRBD1 (5 bases). V lost 6 bases, J lost 3 bases, and 9 bases lay in between. In germline, CDR1 is SGHAT, CDR2 FQNNGV. This CDR3 spans 13 amino acids. CDR3 sequence (DNA): TGTGCCAGCAGTCAACAGGTTGGAAACACCATATATTTT. Amino acid sequence: CASSQQVGNTIYF.

This clonotype was counted only a few times. The genes are TRBV27 and TRBJ1-2, with TRBD1 matching 10 bases. Trimming at V came to 3 bases and at J to 6 bases, leaving 10 bases not matched to a gene. Germline CDR1 and CDR2: MNHEY and SMNVEV (reference sequence). The CDR3 runs to 16 residues. Here the CDR3 DNA reads TGTGCCAGCAGTTTGGAATCCGGGACAGGGGCGGATGGCTACACCTTC. It codes for CASSLESGTGADGYTF.

The chain employs TRBV27 and TRBJ2-5; 10 bases match TRBD2. V shed 6 bases and J 5 bases; nucleotides not matched to a gene: 9. CDR1 and CDR2 from the germline V gene are MNHEY and SMNVEV (reference sequence). CDR3 length: 15 amino acids. The CDR3 region has the DNA TGTGCCAGCAGAGGAGCGGGAGGGCCGGGGGAGACCCAGTACTTC. Protein sequence: CASRGAGGPGETQYF.

Points on this clonotype: This probably arose from a read error, given a far larger clone one base away. The chain links TRBV7-7 to TRBJ2-1; TRBD2 aligns across 8 bases. The CDR3 covers 19 residues. The germline CDR1 and CDR2 sequences are SSHAT and FNYEAQ (reference sequence). The CDR3 DNA follows: TGTGCTAGCAGCTTATTCCCCGCGGCCCGTACTAGCGGTATTCCTACCCAGTTCTTC. This codes for CASSLFPAARTSGIPTQFF.

This clonotype was counted many times. One end of the junction varies from germline; a read error may be responsible. V usage is TRBV5-1 and J usage is TRBJ2-3; TRBD2 aligns across 9 bases. CDR3 length: 15 amino acids. CDR1 SGHRS and CDR2 YFSETQ come from the germline V gene. In nucleotides, the CDR3 is TGTGCCAGCAGCTTGAATAGCGGGAGAACAGATACGCAGTATTTT. Translating gives CASSLNSGRTDTQYF. Drawing the rest from reference TRBV5-1 and TRBJ2-3, the complete variable domain is KAGVTQTPRYLIKTRGQQVTLSCSPISGHRSVSWYQQTPGQGLQFLFEYFSETQRNKGNFPGRFSGRQFSNSRSEMNVSTLELGDSALYLCASSLNSGRTDTQYFGPGTRLTVL.

This chain connects TRBV9 to TRBJ2-2; D is uncertain. CDR1 and CDR2 from the germline V gene are SGDLS and YYNGEE. Trimming shortened V by 0 bases and J by 5 bases, and 17 bases separated the two germline ends. This CDR3 region has 17 residues. Here the CDR3 reads CASSVATVVYATGELFF. The DNA for the CDR3 is TGTGCCAGCAGCGTAGCTACGGTGGTATACGCTACCGGGGAGCTGTTTTTT.

DNA for the CDR3: TGTGCCAGCAGCCTATTTACCAACATTCAGTACTTC. It encodes CASSLFTNIQYF. This rearrangement joins TRBV13 to TRBJ2-4; D is uncertain. Germline V lookup: CDR1 PRHDT, CDR2 FYEKMQ (reference sequence). With 5 bases removed from V and 7 bases from J, the gap between germline ends came to 9 bases. The CDR3 is made up of 12 amino acids.

This clonotype was counted a few times. This sequence joins TRBV4-1 and TRBJ1-2, with a possible D match to TRBD1 (6 bases). V was cut by 4 bases and J by 7 bases, with 16 bases left in between. The germline V gene has CDR1 MGHRA and CDR2 YSYEKL. The CDR3 contains 14 residues. The DNA of the CDR3 is TGCGCCAGCAGCCCGGTTGGGGGCTTTGGTGGCTACACCTTC. Translated: CASSPVGGFGGYTF.

This clonotype has a count of ten or more. The chain uses TRBV6-1 and TRBJ2-7; a weak D match, TRBD2 (6 bases). CDR1 is MNHNS and CDR2 is SASEGT in the germline V gene. The CDR3 runs to 12 residues. The germline V and J ends were trimmed by 9 bases and 1 base, with 10 bases remaining between them. The CDR3 protein is CASLAESYEQYF. CDR3 nucleotides: TGTGCCAGTTTAGCGGAGTCCTACGAGCAGTACTTC.

This chain joins TRBV5-1 and TRBJ2-3; 7 bases line up with TRBD1. Germline lookup yields CDR1 SGHRS and CDR2 YFSETQ. This CDR3 has 15 residues. The junction had 9 bases not matched to a gene; V was cut back by 8 bases and J by 0 bases. CDR3 in DNA: TGCGCCAGTAATCCGGGACAGCTTAGCACAGATACGCAGTATTTT. Translating it yields CASNPGQLSTDTQYF.

This clonotype has a count of ten or more. DNA of the CDR3: TGTGCCAGCAGCTTGGCCTCTCAGGGAGTAGCCACTGAAGCTTTCTTT. This translates into CASSLASQGVATEAFF. The chain carries TRBV7-2 and TRBJ1-1; TRBD1 is a possible D gene (5 bases). Germline CDR1 SGHTA, CDR2 FQGNSA. Trimming shortened V by 3 bases and J by 4 bases, and 18 bases separated the two germline ends. The CDR3 consists of 16 residues.

The genes are TRBV29-1 and TRBJ2-7, with 12 bases that match TRBD1. V shed 0 bases and J 4 bases; nucleotides not matched to a gene: 7. CDR1 is SQVTM, CDR2 ANQGSEA, per germline. The CDR3 sequence is 16 residues long. The CDR3 protein is CSVEDLGTGGRYEQYF. CDR3 nucleotide sequence: TGCAGCGTTGAAGATCTCGGGACAGGGGGCAGGTACGAGCAGTACTTC.

This clonotype has ten or more counts. The chain recombines TRBV6-1 with TRBJ2-7; 7 positions agree with TRBD2. The V and J ends lost 7 bases and 2 bases, in that order; junction bases with no gene match: 5. The CDR3 covers 13 residues. The V gene's germline CDR1 is MNHNS and CDR2 SASEGT. The CDR3 DNA sequence: TGTGCCAGCAAATCGACTAGCCCCTACGAGCAGTACTTC. It encodes CASKSTSPYEQYF.

This clonotype has only one observation. This chain connects TRBV19 to TRBJ2-7, with 10 positions matching TRBD1. After removal of 9 bases from V and 1 base from J, the junction contained 9 bases not matched to a gene. Germline CDR1 LNHDA, CDR2 SQIVND (reference sequence). The CDR3 sequence is 15 residues long. Written as DNA, the CDR3 is TGTGCCAGCCGTCCCCGACAGGGGGCGTCCTACGAGCAGTACTTC. This translates into CASRPRQGASYEQYF.

This clonotype was recorded once. This may come from a read error, since a much larger clone is one base off. For the CDR3, the DNA is TGTGCCAGCAGCCGCCCGTCCAACTATGGCTGCACCTTC. Its protein product is CASSRPSNYGCTF. The chain links TRBV28 to TRBJ1-2; D uncertain. CDR3 length equals 13 residues. The germline gives CDR1 MDHEN, CDR2 SYDVKM.

The CDR3 coding sequence is TGTGCCAGCAGCACGGACTTCAAACAGTTCTTC. As protein: CASSTDFKQFF. This chain connects TRBV5-6 to TRBJ2-1; D is possibly TRBD2 (5 bases). Deletions cut 4 bases from V and 13 bases from J, with 12 bases between. The CDR3 length is 11 residues. CDR1 and CDR2 from the germline V gene are SGHDT and YYEEEE.

The chain is built from TRBV4-1 and TRBJ2-5; 9 bases match TRBD1. Germline V gene data show CDR1 as MGHRA and CDR2 as YSYEKL. Trimming cost V 4 bases and J 5 bases; bases outside gene matches: 11. This CDR3 contains 16 residues. The CDR3 DNA reads TGCGCCAGCAGCCGAGTGGGGACAGGGCCGGGGGAGACCCAGTACTTC. The encoded protein is CASSRVGTGPGETQYF.

The table lists this clonotype with a few counts. CDR3 in DNA: TGTGCCAGCAGCGACGGACAGGCGAACACCGGGGAGCTGTTTTTT. This sequence encodes CASSDGQANTGELFF. The chain carries TRBV9 and TRBJ2-2, with TRBD1 matching 7 bases. Germline CDR1 is SGDLS and CDR2 is YYNGEE. V was pared by 3 bases and J by 0 bases, with 2 bases of the junction left unmatched. The CDR3 loop spans 15 amino acids.